A few counts support the clone carrying this TCR beta chain. Its antigen is undetermined. The PCR used 60 Vbeta and 13 Jbeta primers. The repertoire was sequenced with immunoSEQ multiplex PCR; TCRdb's copy has only in-frame clones and lacks some. Of about 160,000 clones in the sample, approximately 72% were seen once. V lost 5 bases and J lost 1, with 17 bases in between. In germline, CDR1 is SEHNR, CDR2 FQNEAQ (reference sequence). The CDR3 contains 16 residues. The record originates from a study of cytomegalovirus exposure and HLA in healthy donors. For the study at large: Among the 350 to 400 donors who were genotyped, roughly 86% fell in the genetic ancestry cluster that is associated with self-reported Caucasian donors.

Study results and caveats: TCR beta chains numbering some 150 were designated cytomegalovirus-associated. Common viral pathogens were later found to be apparently linked to several of the most significant clusters. The study reported that TCR beta sequences accurately predicted HLA-A and HLA-B alleles in most subjects.

The clonotype was recovered from a man aged 40-55 years in good health and CMV-seropositive. The rearrangement links TRBV7-9 to TRBJ1-1, with D maybe TRBD1 (6 bases). Sequenced input: PBMCs. The CDR3 DNA follows: TGTGCCAGCAGCCCAAGTCCGGGACAACAGAACACTGAAGCTTTCTTT. It encodes CASSPSPGQQNTEAFF.